One TCR beta chain is described in this entry. A few counts support this clone. Its recognized antigen is unknown. No base qualities exist here, and no much larger clone lies one base off it. Genomic DNA was extracted from sorted cells for sequencing of the TCRbeta CDR3 region. The immunoSEQ Assay was used for sequencing of TCRbeta CDR3 regions. This immuneACCESS table, as held by TCRdb, lists in-frame sequences with V and J called but not all clones. Of the missing ones, under half trace to an unresolved V gene in checked studies; the others have no known cause. This sample comprises approximately 67,000 clones, roughly four fifths of them detected only once. The ten largest make up 2% to 2.5% of the sample. These data originate in a study of OX40 agonist ivuxolimab in advanced cancers. Regarding the complete study: Ivuxolimab was an agonistic, fully human IgG2 monoclonal antibody directed against OX40 (CD134), a costimulatory receptor. Intravenous ivuxolimab was administered to patients every 2 weeks at six dose levels: 0.01, 0.1, 0.3, 1.5, 3 and 10 mg/kg. Of the approximately 50 dose-escalation patients, hepatocellular carcinoma was present in about 20, melanoma in approximately 15, renal cell carcinoma in 9 and head and neck cancer in 9. The dose-escalation cohort was 82.7% male with a mean age of about 65 years, ranging from about 23 to 85. Prior anti-PD-1, anti-PD-L1 or anti-CTLA-4 therapy was permitted, and approximately 41% of dose-escalation patients had received checkpoint inhibitors. Partial responses occurred in three dose-escalation patients, of whom one had hepatocellular carcinoma and two had cutaneous melanoma. Peripheral TCRbeta sequencing aimed to test whether ivuxolimab altered TCR sequence diversity and caused clonal T-cell expansion. The paper covers the monotherapy dose-escalation part of the phase I ivuxolimab trial, which included N = 52 patients.

Points the paper makes about the study in general: Low levels of normalized T-cell clonal expansion were also seen in some patients who did not respond. After ivuxolimab, expanded clones were on average more numerous among CD8+ T cells than among CD4+ T cells. In the 0.1-3.0 mg/kg groups, partial responders were among the patients with the lowest normalized peripheral clonal expansion, particularly in CD8+ T cells. The antigen specificity of the peripheral T cells that underwent clonal expansion was not determined. Clonal expansion of both CD4+ and CD8+ blood T cells was observed from baseline to week 6 at doses 0.1 to 3.0 mg/kg.

Patients with autoimmune disease history or receiving systemic immunosuppression were excluded from the trial. In every dose cohort, peripheral blood was drawn for TCR sequencing at baseline, cycle 4 day 1, and cycle 7 day 1. The samples were drawn from a first-in-human, open-label, multicenter phase I dose-escalation trial of ivuxolimab. The trial enrolled adults with locally advanced or metastatic head and neck squamous cell, hepatocellular, melanoma or renal cell carcinoma. Before TCR sequencing, CD4+ T cells and CD8+ T cells were sorted from peripheral blood as separate populations. The CDR3 holds 15 amino acids from the cysteine to the phenylalanine. Left in the record is the CDR3 DNA by itself, 45 bases read in frame from the first base. Trimming removed 2 bases from V and 0 bases from J; the gene matches leave 3 bases unexplained. From the germline V gene, CDR1 is SGHRS and CDR2 is YFSETQ.

Here the chain combines TRBV5-1 and TRBJ2-3, and TRBD1 matches 7 of the central bases. The origin of this receptor is an adult with an advanced solid tumor such as melanoma, head and neck, liver or kidney cancer. This specimen consisted of CD4+ or CD8+ T cells sorted from blood, obtained in a trial of the OX40 agonist ivuxolimab. The CDR3 reads CASSFKGASTDTQYF. The DNA sequence is TGCGCCAGCAGCTTCAAGGGGGCTAGCACAGATACGCAGTATTTT.